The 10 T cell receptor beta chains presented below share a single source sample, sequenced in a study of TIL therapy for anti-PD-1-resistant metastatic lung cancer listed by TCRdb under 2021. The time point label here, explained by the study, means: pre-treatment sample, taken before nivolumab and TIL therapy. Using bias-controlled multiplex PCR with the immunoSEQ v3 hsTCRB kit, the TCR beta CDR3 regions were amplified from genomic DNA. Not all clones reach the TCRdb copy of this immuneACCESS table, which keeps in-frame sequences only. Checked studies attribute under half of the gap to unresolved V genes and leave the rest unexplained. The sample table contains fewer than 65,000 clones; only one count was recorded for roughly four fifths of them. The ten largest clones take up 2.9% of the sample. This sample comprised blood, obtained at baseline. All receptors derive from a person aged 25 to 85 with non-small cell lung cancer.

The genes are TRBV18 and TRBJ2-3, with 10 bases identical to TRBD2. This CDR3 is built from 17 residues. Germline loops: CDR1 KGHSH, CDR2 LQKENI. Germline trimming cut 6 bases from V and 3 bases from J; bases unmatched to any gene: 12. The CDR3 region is CASSQKISSGRTDTQYF. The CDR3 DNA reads TGTGCCAGCTCTCAAAAGATCTCTAGCGGGAGAACAGATACGCAGTATTTT.

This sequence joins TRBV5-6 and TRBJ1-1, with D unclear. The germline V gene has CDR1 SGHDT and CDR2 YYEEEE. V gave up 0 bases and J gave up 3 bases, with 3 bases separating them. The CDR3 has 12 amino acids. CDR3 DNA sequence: TGTGCCAGCAGCTTGGATGACACTGAAGCTTTCTTT. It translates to CASSLDDTEAFF.

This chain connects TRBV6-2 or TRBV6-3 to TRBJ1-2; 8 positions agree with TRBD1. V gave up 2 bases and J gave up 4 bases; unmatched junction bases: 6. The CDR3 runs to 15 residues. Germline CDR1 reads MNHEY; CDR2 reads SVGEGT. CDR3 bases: TGTGCCAGCAGTTACCGATCAACAGGGGGCTATGGCTACACCTTC. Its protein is CASSYRSTGGYGYTF.

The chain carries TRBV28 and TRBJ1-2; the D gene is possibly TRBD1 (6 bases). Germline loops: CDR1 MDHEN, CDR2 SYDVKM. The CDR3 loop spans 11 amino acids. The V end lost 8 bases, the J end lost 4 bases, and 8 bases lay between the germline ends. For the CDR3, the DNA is TGTGCCAGCCAGACAGGCTATGGCTACACCTTC. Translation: CASQTGYGYTF.

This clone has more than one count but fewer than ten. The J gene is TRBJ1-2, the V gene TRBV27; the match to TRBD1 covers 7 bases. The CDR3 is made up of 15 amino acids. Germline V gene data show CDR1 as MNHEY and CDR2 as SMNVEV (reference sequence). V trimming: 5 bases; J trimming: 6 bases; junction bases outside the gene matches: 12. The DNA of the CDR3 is TGTGCCAGCAGTATTACAGGGGCCCGGGTGGATGGCTACACCTTC. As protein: CASSITGARVDGYTF.

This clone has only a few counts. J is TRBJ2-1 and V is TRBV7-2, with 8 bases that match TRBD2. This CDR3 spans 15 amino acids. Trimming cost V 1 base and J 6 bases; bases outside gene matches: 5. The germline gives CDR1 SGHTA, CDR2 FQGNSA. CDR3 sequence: CASSLVAGRGNEQFF. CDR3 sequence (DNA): TGTGCCAGCAGCTTAGTAGCGGGACGGGGCAATGAGCAGTTCTTC.

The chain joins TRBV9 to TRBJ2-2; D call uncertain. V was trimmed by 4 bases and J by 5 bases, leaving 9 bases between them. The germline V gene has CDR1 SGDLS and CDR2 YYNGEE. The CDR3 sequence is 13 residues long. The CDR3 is CASSLIDTGELFF. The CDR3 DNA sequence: TGTGCCAGCAGCTTAATAGATACCGGGGAGCTGTTTTTT.

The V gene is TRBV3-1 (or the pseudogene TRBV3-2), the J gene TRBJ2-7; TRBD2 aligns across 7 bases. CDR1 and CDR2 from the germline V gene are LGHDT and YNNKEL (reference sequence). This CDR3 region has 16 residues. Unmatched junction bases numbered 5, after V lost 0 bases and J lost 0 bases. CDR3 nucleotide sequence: TGTGCCAGCAGCCAAGAAGGTACTAGCGCCTCCTACGAGCAGTACTTC. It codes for CASSQEGTSASYEQYF.

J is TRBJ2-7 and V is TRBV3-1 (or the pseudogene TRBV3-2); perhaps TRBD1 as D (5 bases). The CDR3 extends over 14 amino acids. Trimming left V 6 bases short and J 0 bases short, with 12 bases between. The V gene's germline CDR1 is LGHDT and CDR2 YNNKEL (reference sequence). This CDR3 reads CASRLDISSYEQYF. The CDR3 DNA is TGTGCCAGCAGACTGGACATTAGCTCCTACGAGCAGTACTTC.

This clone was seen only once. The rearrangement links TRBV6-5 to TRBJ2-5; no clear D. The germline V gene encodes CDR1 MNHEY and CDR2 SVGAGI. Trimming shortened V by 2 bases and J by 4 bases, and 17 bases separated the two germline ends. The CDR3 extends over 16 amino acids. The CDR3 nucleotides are TGTGCCAGCAGTTACCACTCCCGGACCCTTCGAGAGACCCAGTACTTC. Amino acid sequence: CASSYHSRTLRETQYF.